This T cell receptor beta chain was observed in a study of T cell repertoires in cytomegalovirus infection. Study summary: It was the public TCR beta signatures that indicated both CMV infection and matching HLA type. Study results and caveats: Across the ex vivo response, the dominant clonotypes were HLA-C-restricted CMV-specific TCR beta clonotypes.

TCRdb re-derived calls from the reads in MiXCR, one entry per CDR3 protein. The sample has 310,000 or so distinct CDR3 sequences, 20% to 30% seen once. The CDR3 contains 11 residues. V gave up 7 bases and J gave up 2 bases, with 4 bases separating them. This clonotype has only a few counts. Its target is not known. This clonotype was obtained from a human donor in good health (CMV status not recorded). Some clones in this sample may be carry-over from other donors' samples. The chain uses TRBV12-3 or TRBV12-4 and TRBJ2-3; unclear D gene. The input for sequencing was cultured PBMCs, taken from culture after CMV antigen stimulation. This CDR3 is CASKVTDTQYF. In DNA form, the CDR3 reads TGTGCCAGCAAAGTCACAGATACGCAGTATTTT.